What follows is one T cell receptor (beta chain) and its context. Clones were sequenced by immunoSEQ multiplex PCR, and TCRdb holds only the in-frame ones, with some missing. This sample carries tens of thousands of clones, none of them present only once. This sample is drawn from a study of T cells after posttransplantation cyclophosphamide. Trimming removed 6 bases from V and 2 bases from J, with 11 bases in between. CDR1 and CDR2 from the germline V gene are MNHEY and SVGAGI. The CDR3 length is 14 residues. Sequencing used PBMCs. This chain connects TRBV6-5 to TRBJ1-5, with D tentatively TRBD1 (6 bases). This receptor was identified in a man aged 50-59 years in good health, CMV-negative, and a related stem cell transplant donor. For the CDR3, the DNA is TGTGCCAGCAGAAAGGACAGCGGCAATCAGCCCCAGCATTTT. Translation: CASRKDSGNQPQHF.